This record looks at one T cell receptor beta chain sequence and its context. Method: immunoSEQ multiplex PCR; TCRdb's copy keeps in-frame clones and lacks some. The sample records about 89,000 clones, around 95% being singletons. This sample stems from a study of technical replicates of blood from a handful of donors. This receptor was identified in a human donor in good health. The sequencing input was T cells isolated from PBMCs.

This chain's CDR3 is CASSSLLNEQFF. CDR3 DNA: TGTGCCAGCAGTAGCCTCCTAAATGAGCAGTTCTTC. This sequence joins TRBV6-1 and TRBJ2-1; no definite D call. The V gene lost 5 bases and the J gene lost 7 bases, with 9 bases spanning the gap. CDR3 length: 12 residues. Germline V CDR1 and CDR2: MNHNS, SASEGT.